Here is one TCR beta chain with its context. Per the study methods: How many nucleated cells were present was estimated from reference gene primer amplification. Data came from immunoSEQ multiplex PCR; TCRdb stores just in-frame clones and leaves some out. V, J and clone size are taken as reported in that table, and D and trimming were inferred from the DNA itself. Here the sample spans roughly 120,000 clones, more than 85% being singletons. This sample was taken from a study of blood T cell repertoires in COVID-19. Study in general: The origin of the acute and convalescent COVID-19 samples was the United States, Italy and Spain.

Followed longitudinally, the Seattle patients had been enrolled during active infection. The CDR3 is made up of 13 amino acids. Trimming stripped 5 bases from V and 3 bases from J, with 13 bases between. Germline V gene data show CDR1 as GTSNPN and CDR2 as SVGIG (reference sequence). The sample was peripheral blood. The TCR was taken from a man aged 50 or older with COVID-19, enrolled during active disease. J is TRBJ1-1 and V is TRBV30; tentative D call: TRBD1 (6 bases). In DNA form, the CDR3 reads TGTGCCTGGTCTGGACAGACCTACACTGAAGCTTTCTTT. Its translation: CAWSGQTYTEAFF.